This T cell receptor beta chain was retrieved from a study of blood T cell repertoires in COVID-19. Study members were between roughly 18 and 89 years old and lived in 25 or so US regions. Original data processing: By means of reference gene primer amplification, nucleated cell counts were estimated. TCRdb keeps only in-frame clones here, not all; method: immunoSEQ multiplex PCR. The V and J calls and clone size were taken over from that table, and D and trimming were inferred from the DNA. The table records 200,000 to 250,000 clones, 84% of them present only once. Source material: PBMCs or T cells enriched from blood (not recorded which). The sequence came from a man in his 60s who had recovered from COVID-19.

CDR3 coding DNA: TGTGCCAGCAGCCTGGGACAGGGGTTGGGGAACACCGGGGAGCTGTTTTTT. Protein product: CASSLGQGLGNTGELFF. The rearrangement joins TRBV11-3 to TRBJ2-2; 10 bases align to TRBD1. V gave up 5 bases and J gave up 1 base; unmatched junction bases: 7. The germline CDR1 and CDR2 sequences are SGHNT and YENEEA. The CDR3 is 17 residues long.